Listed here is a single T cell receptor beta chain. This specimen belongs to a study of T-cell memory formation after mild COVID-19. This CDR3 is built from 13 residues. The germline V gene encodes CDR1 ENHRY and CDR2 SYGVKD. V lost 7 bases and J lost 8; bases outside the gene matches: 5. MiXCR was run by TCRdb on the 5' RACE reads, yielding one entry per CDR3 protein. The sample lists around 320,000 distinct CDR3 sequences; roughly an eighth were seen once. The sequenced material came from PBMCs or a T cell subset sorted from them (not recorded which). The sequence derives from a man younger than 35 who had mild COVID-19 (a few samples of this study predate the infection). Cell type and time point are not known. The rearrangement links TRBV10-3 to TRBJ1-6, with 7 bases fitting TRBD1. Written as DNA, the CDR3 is TGTGCCATCAAACAGGGGTTCGATTCACCCCTCCACTTT. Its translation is CAIKQGFDSPLHF.